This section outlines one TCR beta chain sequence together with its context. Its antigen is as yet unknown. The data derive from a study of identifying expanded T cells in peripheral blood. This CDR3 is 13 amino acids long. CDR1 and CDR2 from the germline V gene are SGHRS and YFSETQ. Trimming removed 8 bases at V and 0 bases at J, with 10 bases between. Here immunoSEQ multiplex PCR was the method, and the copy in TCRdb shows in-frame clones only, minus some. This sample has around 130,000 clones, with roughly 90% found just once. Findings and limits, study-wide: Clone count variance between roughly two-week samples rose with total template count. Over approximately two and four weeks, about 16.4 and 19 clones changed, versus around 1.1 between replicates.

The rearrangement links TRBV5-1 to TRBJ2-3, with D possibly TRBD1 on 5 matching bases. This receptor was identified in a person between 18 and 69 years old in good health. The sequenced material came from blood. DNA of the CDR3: TGCGCCAGAAGACAGCCTAGCACAGATACGCAGTATTTT. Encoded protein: CARRQPSTDTQYF. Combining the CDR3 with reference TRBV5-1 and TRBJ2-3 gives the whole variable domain KAGVTQTPRYLIKTRGQQVTLSCSPISGHRSVSWYQQTPGQGLQFLFEYFSETQRNKGNFPGRFSGRQFSNSRSEMNVSTLELGDSALYLCARRQPSTDTQYFGPGTRLTVL.